This T cell receptor (beta chain) came from a study of CD8+ T cells in alopecia areata. Extracted RNA was reverse transcribed into cDNA, the sequencing template. TCRdb keeps only in-frame clones here, not all; method: immunoSEQ multiplex PCR. The table lists fewer than 40,000 clones, more than 55% of them singletons, with roughly 18% in the top ten. Overall study findings and caveats: The study found TCR sharing across patients less clear than in mice, possibly for HLA reasons.

As regards this clone: Its antigen is not known.

This TCR was sampled from a human donor with alopecia areata. Sequenced material: NKG2D-high CD8+ T cells sorted from blood.

CDR3 bases: TGTGCCAGCAGTTTCAGAGGGGGGGAGGGACCCTACAATGAGCAGTTCTTC. It codes for CASSFRGGEGPYNEQFF. The chain links TRBV28 to TRBJ2-1, with D perhaps TRBD2 (7 bases). Trimming removed 3 bases from V and 2 bases from J, with 17 bases in between. CDR3 length: 17 amino acids. CDR1 MDHEN and CDR2 SYDVKM come from the germline V gene.